One sample yielded the 8 T cell receptor beta chains listed below, sequenced in a study of blood T cells in healthy people across ages. Primed by a sample-barcoded 5' primer and a J-beta primer mix, a second PCR proceeded for roughly 7 to 12 cycles. TCRdb independently ran MiXCR on the 5' RACE reads; one entry per CDR3 protein. The sample has about 930,000 distinct CDR3 sequences; about 29% are singletons. The sample was also linked to a second study, of T cells of mothers and their children.

Sequencing input: blood. All receptors derive from a middle-aged woman in good health.

J is TRBJ2-4 and V is TRBV20-1, with 9 bases that match TRBD2. This CDR3 has 15 amino acids. Germline trimming cut 7 bases from V and 0 bases from J; bases unmatched to any gene: 7. Per germline, CDR1 DFQATT and CDR2 SNEGSKA (reference sequence). CDR3 sequence: CSVVTSGIAKNIQYF. The CDR3 DNA sequence: TGCAGTGTCGTGACTAGCGGAATAGCCAAAAACATTCAGTACTTC.

In regard to this clonotype: One end of the junction does not line up with germline, which may come from a read error. The chain employs TRBV27 and TRBJ2-4, with TRBD2 matching 7 bases. Germline CDR1 and CDR2: MNHEY and SMNVEV (reference sequence). This CDR3 contains 15 residues. Here the CDR3 DNA reads TGTGCCTGCAGCTCGGGGGAGGGCGGTAACAACATTCAGTACTTC. It encodes CACSSGEGGNNIQYF.

This clonotype appeared a few times. The gene calls are TRBV6-5 and TRBJ2-7, with D perhaps given as TRBD1 or TRBD2 (5 bases each). CDR1 MNHEY and CDR2 SVGAGI come from the germline V gene. Trimming took 2 bases from V and 9 from J, leaving 8 bases between them. This CDR3 is built from 11 residues. The CDR3 spells CASSYGTRQYF. The CDR3 coding sequence is TGTGCCAGCAGTTACGGGACGCGGCAGTACTTC.

CDR3 protein: CASSFLNAGELFF. CDR3 DNA sequence: TGTGCCAGCAGTTTTCTAAACGCCGGGGAGCTGTTTTTT. This chain joins TRBV12-3 or TRBV12-4 and TRBJ2-2; unclear D gene. The CDR3 spans 13 residues. Trimming took off 3 bases at V and 6 bases at J, with 8 bases between the two ends.

In this sample, this clonotype turned up a few times. The chain carries TRBV12-3 or TRBV12-4 and TRBJ2-2, with no clear D. Trimming took off 2 bases at V and 7 bases at J, with 8 bases between the two ends. The CDR3 is 13 amino acids. This CDR3 is CASSLKGGGELFF. The CDR3 DNA reads TGTGCCAGCAGTTTAAAGGGTGGCGGGGAGCTGTTTTTT.

V gene TRBV29-1 combines with J gene TRBJ2-3; no firm D call. Trimming removed 0 bases at V and 7 bases at J, with 8 bases between. The CDR3 totals 12 residues. Per germline, CDR1 SQVTM and CDR2 ANQGSEA. The CDR3 region is CSVEEGSYTQYF. In DNA, the CDR3 is TGCAGCGTTGAAGAGGGGTCATATACGCAGTATTTT.

The chain is built from TRBV7-9 and TRBJ2-5; D is undetermined. The CDR3 extends over 12 amino acids. Germline V CDR1 and CDR2: SEHNR, FQNEAQ (reference sequence). V gave up 5 bases and J gave up 5 bases, with 9 bases separating them. In DNA, the CDR3 is TGTGCCAGCAGCGCCCTTGCGGAGACCCAGTACTTC. Translation gives CASSALAETQYF. Together with reference TRBV7-9 and TRBJ2-5, the CDR3 gives the full variable domain: DTGVSQNPRHKITKRGQNVTFRCDPISEHNRLYWYRQTLGQGPEFLTYFQNEAQLEKSRLLSDRFSAERPKGSFSTLEIQRTEQGDSAMYLCASSALAETQYFGPGTRLLVL.

The rearrangement joins TRBV6-1 to TRBJ1-2; 11 bases agree with TRBD1. V lost 1 base, J lost 8 bases, and 6 bases stayed unmatched. The CDR3 covers 15 residues. Germline CDR1 and CDR2: MNHNS and SASEGT. The DNA of the CDR3 is TGTGCCAGCAGTGAAGTCGGACAGGGGGCGGAGGGCTACACCTTC. As protein: CASSEVGQGAEGYTF.